These 23 T cell receptor beta chains were sequenced from one sample in a study of CD8+ T cells in alopecia areata. Treatment described: oral pan-JAK inhibitor, 5-10 mg twice daily. Sequencing relied on a cDNA template that was reverse transcribed from extracted RNA. TCRdb keeps only in-frame clones here, not all; method: immunoSEQ multiplex PCR. The repertoire holds around 300,000 clones, with 60% as singletons. This sample comprised CD4+ T cells sorted from blood, obtained around week 53, from a patient treated with tofacitinib. The source is a human donor with alopecia areata.

The chain recombines TRBV6-5 with TRBJ2-1, with D possibly TRBD1 on 5 matching bases. Germline CDR1 and CDR2: MNHEY and SVGAGI. The CDR3 covers 16 residues. V dropped 0 bases and J dropped 7 bases, with 16 bases sitting between them. This CDR3 reads CASSYSPAGRGNEQFF. The CDR3 nucleotides are TGTGCCAGCAGTTACTCTCCGGCAGGGCGAGGTAATGAGCAGTTCTTC.

This sequence joins TRBV30 and TRBJ1-6; D is unresolved. The CDR3 loop spans 13 amino acids. Trimming took off 4 bases at V and 7 bases at J, with 11 bases between the two ends. CDR1 is GTSNPN and CDR2 is SVGIG in the germline V gene (reference sequence). This CDR3 is CAWKRVLNSPLHF. Here the CDR3 DNA reads TGTGCCTGGAAGAGGGTACTCAATTCACCCCTCCACTTT.

This chain links TRBV29-1 with TRBJ2-1, with D possibly matching TRBD1 (6 bases). The V and J ends lost 1 base and 2 bases respectively, with 12 bases between them. Germline-derived CDR1 and CDR2 are SQVTM and ANQGSEA. The CDR3 length is 15 residues. CDR3 region: CSVEGSEGAYNEQFF. DNA for the CDR3: TGCAGCGTTGAAGGGTCTGAGGGGGCCTACAATGAGCAGTTCTTC.

This clone appeared a single time. This chain connects TRBV2 to TRBJ2-7, with D possibly being TRBD1 (6 bases). The germline V gene encodes CDR1 SNHLY and CDR2 FYNNEI. Trimming stripped 7 bases from V and 2 bases from J, with 15 bases between. The CDR3 is made up of 14 amino acids. The CDR3 DNA follows: TGTGCCAGCACCAAGGGGGACGGGACCTACGAGCAGTACTTC. This sequence encodes CASTKGDGTYEQYF.

The rearrangement uses TRBV20-1 and TRBJ1-1, with 7 bases that match TRBD1. CDR3 length: 11 residues. Germline assignment: CDR1 DFQATT and CDR2 SNEGSKA (reference sequence). With V trimmed by 6 bases and J by 5 bases, 3 bases remained unmatched. The CDR3 reads CSADRETEAFF. CDR3 sequence (DNA): TGCAGTGCAGACAGGGAGACTGAAGCTTTCTTT.

This clone is a singleton in its sample. The chain is built from TRBV11-2 and TRBJ2-3; D is perhaps TRBD2 (6 bases). The CDR3 totals 16 residues. CDR1 and CDR2 from the germline V gene are SGHAT and FQNNGV. V was shortened by 2 bases and J by 0 bases, with 12 bases between the two germline ends. Written as DNA, the CDR3 is TGTGCCAGCAGCTTACGCCCTGGGACTAGCACAGATACGCAGTATTTT. Its protein is CASSLRPGTSTDTQYF.

V is TRBV29-1 and J is TRBJ2-7, with D possibly being TRBD2 (6 bases). CDR1 is SQVTM and CDR2 is ANQGSEA in the germline V gene. V dropped 4 bases and J dropped 3 bases, with 10 bases sitting between them. This CDR3 contains 12 residues. Here the CDR3 reads CSVVEGSYEQYF. Written as DNA, the CDR3 is TGCAGCGTTGTGGAGGGAAGCTACGAGCAGTACTTC.

This clone showed up just a few times. This chain connects TRBV7-9 to TRBJ2-3, with D perhaps matching TRBD2 (5 bases). From germline, CDR1 is SEHNR and CDR2 FQNEAQ (reference sequence). The CDR3 spans 17 residues. Trimming shortened V by 0 bases and J by 5 bases, and 18 bases separated the two germline ends. This CDR3 reads CASSLARLSEAQDTQYF. The CDR3 region has the DNA TGTGCCAGCAGCTTAGCGCGACTTAGCGAAGCCCAAGATACGCAGTATTTT.

CDR3 protein: CASSLPSGGDTDTQYF. The CDR3 DNA reads as TGCGCCAGCAGCTTGCCTAGCGGGGGGGACACAGATACGCAGTATTTT. V gene TRBV5-1 combines with J gene TRBJ2-3; 12 nucleotides align to TRBD2. The CDR3 contains 16 residues. Trimming at V came to 1 base and at J to 2 bases, leaving 2 bases not matched to a gene. Per germline, CDR1 SGHRS and CDR2 YFSETQ. The variable domain in full, completed from reference TRBV5-1 and TRBJ2-3, reads KAGVTQTPRYLIKTRGQQVTLSCSPISGHRSVSWYQQTPGQGLQFLFEYFSETQRNKGNFPGRFSGRQFSNSRSEMNVSTLELGDSALYLCASSLPSGGDTDTQYFGPGTRLTVL.

The chain carries TRBV14 and TRBJ1-4; no clear D gene. This CDR3 contains 14 residues. The V end lost 1 base, the J end lost 7 bases, and 10 bases lay between the germline ends. Germline CDR1 and CDR2: SGHDN and FVKESK. This CDR3 is CASSQGVISEKLFF. CDR3 in DNA: TGTGCCAGCAGCCAAGGAGTAATCTCTGAAAAACTGTTTTTT.

The CDR3 nucleotides are TGCAGCGTTGCTGGGGAGAACACTGAAGCTTTCTTT. Protein: CSVAGENTEAFF. The chain joins TRBV29-1 to TRBJ1-1; no definite D call. Germline V gene lookup returns CDR1 SQVTM and CDR2 ANQGSEA. CDR3 length: 12 amino acids. Trimming removed 4 bases from V and 1 base from J, with 7 bases in between.

This rearrangement joins TRBV7-2 to TRBJ2-3; 9 bases fit TRBD2. The germline CDR1 and CDR2 sequences are SGHTA and FQGNSA. V was clipped by 5 bases and J by 1 base; unmatched bases: 4. The CDR3 has 15 amino acids. CDR3 DNA: TGTGCCAGCAGCATTAGCGGGGGAGGCACAGATACGCAGTATTTT. It is translated as CASSISGGGTDTQYF.

This clone was picked up a small number of times. The V call is TRBV25-1, the J call TRBJ2-7, with 8 nucleotides matching TRBD1. Germline V CDR1 and CDR2: MGHDK, SYGVNS. Trimming removed 4 bases from V and 6 bases from J; junction bases left unmatched: 11. The CDR3 covers 15 residues. CDR3 loop: CASSAPDRAPGEQYF. In nucleotides, the CDR3 is TGTGCCAGCAGTGCTCCGGACAGGGCGCCGGGCGAGCAGTACTTC.

This rearrangement joins TRBV30 to TRBJ1-4; no reliable D call. Germline V gene data show CDR1 as GTSNPN and CDR2 as SVGIG (reference sequence). The CDR3 has 13 amino acids. With 0 bases removed from V and 10 bases from J, the gap between germline ends came to 12 bases. CDR3 nucleotides: TGTGCCTGGAGTGTGGAGGGATTGAGAAAACTGTTTTTT. As protein: CAWSVEGLRKLFF. The full variable domain, in which reference TRBV30 and TRBJ1-4 provide the parts outside the CDR3, is SQTIHQWPATLVQPVGSPLSLECTVEGTSNPNLYWYRQAAGRGLQLLFYSVGIGQISSEVPQNLSASRPQDRQFILSSKKLLLSDSGFYLCAWSVEGLRKLFFGSGTQLSVL.

The rearrangement uses TRBV9 and TRBJ2-2; D is undetermined. The CDR3 has 14 amino acids. Trimming stripped 0 bases from V and 8 bases from J, with 11 bases between. Germline V gene sequence: CDR1 SGDLS, CDR2 YYNGEE. CDR3 amino acids: CASSVDPYPGELFF. CDR3 DNA sequence: TGTGCCAGCAGCGTAGATCCTTATCCGGGGGAGCTGTTTTTT.

This clone was detected a few times. For the CDR3, the DNA is TGTGCCAGCAGCCCACGAGGTAGCGGGGGGTACGAGCAGTACTTC. Translating gives CASSPRGSGGYEQYF. This chain connects TRBV9 to TRBJ2-7, with 10 bases fitting TRBD2. Germline CDR1 and CDR2: SGDLS and YYNGEE. The CDR3 length is 15 residues. The V and J ends lost 4 bases and 4 bases, in that order; junction bases with no gene match: 8.

The chain uses TRBV4-1 and TRBJ2-7; 8 nucleotides agree with TRBD1. V lost 4 bases and J lost 0; bases outside the gene matches: 8. Germline V lookup: CDR1 MGHRA, CDR2 YSYEKL. This CDR3 region has 16 residues. Here the CDR3 DNA reads TGCGCCAGCAGCCGTTCGGGACAGGAAAGCTCCTACGAGCAGTACTTC. The encoded protein is CASSRSGQESSYEQYF.

The chain joins TRBV29-1 to TRBJ2-6; D gene uncertain. The CDR3 covers 11 residues. Germline V gene lookup returns CDR1 SQVTM and CDR2 ANQGSEA. Between the trimmed V and J ends, which lost 5 bases and 4 bases, there was a span of 3 bases. This CDR3 is CSVWGANVLTF. The CDR3 DNA is TGCAGCGTTTGGGGGGCCAACGTCCTGACTTTC.

The rearrangement joins TRBV29-1 to TRBJ2-1; 9 nucleotides agree with TRBD1. V trimming: 7 bases; J trimming: 9 bases; junction bases outside the gene matches: 13. The CDR3 contains 14 residues. Germline V gene sequence: CDR1 SQVTM, CDR2 ANQGSEA. DNA for the CDR3: TGCAGCGGAAGGACAGGGGCGCCCGCGGGTGAGCAGTTCTTC. Translated, it gives CSGRTGAPAGEQFF.

V usage is TRBV2 and J usage is TRBJ2-3; no firm D call. Trimming shortened V by 2 bases and J by 1 base, and 13 bases separated the two germline ends. This CDR3 region has 16 residues. Looked up from germline, CDR1 is SNHLY and CDR2 is FYNNEI. CDR3 protein: CASSESGSIGTDTQYF. The CDR3 region has the DNA TGTGCCAGCAGTGAATCGGGTAGCATAGGCACAGATACGCAGTATTTT.

The V call is TRBV6-5, the J call TRBJ2-2; D may be TRBD1 or TRBD2 (5 bases each). This CDR3 has 14 amino acids. V shed 2 bases and J shed 4 bases, with 8 bases lying between them. Germline V gives CDR1 MNHEY, CDR2 SVGAGI. The CDR3 region has the DNA TGTGCCAGCAGTTACAGGGGAGTCACCGGGGAGCTGTTTTTT. The encoded protein is CASSYRGVTGELFF.

The CDR3 DNA follows: TGCAGCGTTGCCCTCCAGGCGGGAAACACCATATATTTT. Translation: CSVALQAGNTIYF. V gene TRBV29-1 combines with J gene TRBJ1-3; D call uncertain. CDR1 is SQVTM, CDR2 ANQGSEA, per germline. The CDR3 is 13 amino acids. V lost 4 bases and J 4 bases, leaving 11 bases between the germline ends.

J is TRBJ2-5 and V is TRBV29-1; D remains ambiguous. Trimming pared 4 bases from V and 4 bases from J, leaving 10 bases between. CDR3 length: 12 residues. CDR1 is SQVTM, CDR2 ANQGSEA, per germline. The CDR3 DNA reads as TGCAGCGTTGTGGGCAACCTAGAGACCCAGTACTTC. The encoded protein is CSVVGNLETQYF.